Listed here is a single T cell receptor beta chain. This sample stems from a study of blood T cell repertoires in COVID-19. As for the study in general: The United States, Italy and Spain provided the acute and convalescent COVID-19 samples.

Data came from immunoSEQ multiplex PCR; TCRdb stores just in-frame clones and leaves some out. Of about 240,000 clones listed, 85% to 90% are singletons. Germline V lookup: CDR1 ENHRY, CDR2 SYGVKD. Losses at the gene ends were 8 bases for V and 5 bases for J; bases not matched to a gene: 5. This CDR3 region has 13 residues. Input material: peripheral blood. The clonotype was recovered from an older woman with active or convalescent COVID-19. The chain links TRBV10-3 to TRBJ1-5; 8 bases are a match to TRBD1. The CDR3 sequence is CAIGTGFDQPQHF. The CDR3 nucleotides read TGTGCCATCGGGACAGGATTTGATCAGCCCCAGCATTTT.